This TCR beta chain was obtained from a study of cytomegalovirus exposure and HLA in healthy donors. The length of the CDR3 is 12 residues. Trimming shortened V by 5 bases and J by 5 bases, and 13 bases separated the two germline ends. Germline CDR1 and CDR2: SQVTM and ANQGSEA. Study findings and constraints: There were several of the most significant clusters that appeared linked to common viral pathogens in a later analysis.

Worth noting for this clone: Its antigen is not identified.

PCR primers comprised 60 Vbeta and 13 Jbeta primers. Assay: immunoSEQ multiplex PCR; the TCRdb copy retains only in-frame clones and omits some. The sample records approximately 210,000 clones, roughly 80% being singletons. The chain carries TRBV29-1 and TRBJ2-7; tentative D call: TRBD2 (6 bases). The receptor comes from a middle-aged man in good health and CMV-seropositive. The sequenced material came from PBMCs. In DNA form, the CDR3 reads TGCAGCGTTTTCAGGAGGGCCCACGAGCAGTACTTC. Translating gives CSVFRRAHEQYF.